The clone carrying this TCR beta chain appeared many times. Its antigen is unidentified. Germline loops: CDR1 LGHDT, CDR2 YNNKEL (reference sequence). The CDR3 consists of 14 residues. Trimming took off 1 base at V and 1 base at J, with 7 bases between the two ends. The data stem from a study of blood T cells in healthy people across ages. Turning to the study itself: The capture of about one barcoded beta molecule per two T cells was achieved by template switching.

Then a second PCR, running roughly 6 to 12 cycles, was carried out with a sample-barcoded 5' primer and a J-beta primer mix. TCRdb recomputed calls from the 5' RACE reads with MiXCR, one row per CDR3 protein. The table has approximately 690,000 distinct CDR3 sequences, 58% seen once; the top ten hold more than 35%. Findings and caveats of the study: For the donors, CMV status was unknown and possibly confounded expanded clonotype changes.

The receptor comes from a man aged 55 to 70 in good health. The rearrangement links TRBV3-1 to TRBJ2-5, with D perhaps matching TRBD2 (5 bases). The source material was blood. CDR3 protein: CASSQGGPQETQYF. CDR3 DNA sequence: TGTGCCAGCAGCCAAGGCGGGCCCCAAGAGACCCAGTACTTC.